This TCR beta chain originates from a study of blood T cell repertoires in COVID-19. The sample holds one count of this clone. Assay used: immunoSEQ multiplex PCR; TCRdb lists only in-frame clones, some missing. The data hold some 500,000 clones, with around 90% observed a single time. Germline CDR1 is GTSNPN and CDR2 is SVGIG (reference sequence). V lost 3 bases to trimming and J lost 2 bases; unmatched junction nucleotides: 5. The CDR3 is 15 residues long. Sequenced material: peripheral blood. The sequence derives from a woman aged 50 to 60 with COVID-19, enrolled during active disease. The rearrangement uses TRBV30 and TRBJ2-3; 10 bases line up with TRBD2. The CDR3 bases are TGTGCCTGGAGGGCGGGACTAGCGACCACAGATACGCAGTATTTT. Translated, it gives CAWRAGLATTDTQYF.